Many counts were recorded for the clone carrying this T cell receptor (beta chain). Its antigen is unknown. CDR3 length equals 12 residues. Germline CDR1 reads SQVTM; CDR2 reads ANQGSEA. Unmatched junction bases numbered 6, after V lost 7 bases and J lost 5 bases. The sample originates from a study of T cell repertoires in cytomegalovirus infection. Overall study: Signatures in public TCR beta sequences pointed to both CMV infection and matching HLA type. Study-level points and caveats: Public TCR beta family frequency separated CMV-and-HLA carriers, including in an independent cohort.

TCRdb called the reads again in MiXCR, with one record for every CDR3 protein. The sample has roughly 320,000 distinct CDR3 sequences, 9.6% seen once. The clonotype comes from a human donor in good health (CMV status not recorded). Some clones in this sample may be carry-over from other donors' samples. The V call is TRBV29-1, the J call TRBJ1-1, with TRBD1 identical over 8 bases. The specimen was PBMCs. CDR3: CSGDRGSTEAFF. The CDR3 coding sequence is TGCAGCGGAGACAGGGGATCTACTGAAGCTTTCTTT.